This TCR beta chain emerged from a study of blood T cell repertoires in COVID-19. Per the original data handling: Reference gene primer amplification in the assay estimated nucleated cell counts. Generated by immunoSEQ multiplex PCR, the TCRdb table keeps only in-frame clones and is missing some. For V, J and clone size, that table is used; D and trimming come from the DNA. The sample includes approximately 500,000 clones, roughly 88% of them seen just once. Study members were between roughly 18 and 100 years old and lived in approximately 25 US regions. Cohort 3 recovery required two negative PCRs, clearance, or symptom resolution. This clonotype was obtained from a woman in her forties who had recovered from COVID-19. What was sequenced was PBMCs or T cells enriched from blood (not recorded which).

The CDR3 DNA follows: TGCAGCGTTTTCGACTATGGCTACACCTTC. Translating it yields CSVFDYGYTF. The chain has TRBV29-1 and TRBJ1-2; no reliable D call. V lost 5 bases and J 3 bases, leaving 4 bases between the germline ends. This CDR3 has 10 residues. CDR1 SQVTM and CDR2 ANQGSEA come from the germline V gene.